Included here is one T cell receptor (beta chain) sequence, with context. Its antigen is still unknown. Germline and junction disagree at one end, which may indicate a read error. The germline gives CDR1 SNHLY, CDR2 FYNNEI. The CDR3 runs to 15 residues. The data originate from a study of T cells in Graves' hyperthyroidism and ophthalmopathy. Researchers amplified the TCR beta CDR3 regions from RNA transcripts. First-round RT-PCR with HTBI primers amplified the TCR CDR3 region. One entry per CDR3 protein, called by TCRdb with MiXCR from the multiplex PCR reads. The sample has about 560,000 distinct CDR3 sequences, around 15% seen once; the top ten hold about 18%. Based on clinical symptoms, serum thyroxine and TRAb, thyroid ultrasound and orbital computed tomography, diagnoses were reached. From more than 9 ml of fresh peripheral blood, PBMCs were isolated. Study-wide findings and caveats: Clonotypes that were expanded in thyroid above 0.001 mostly appeared in blood too. Researchers report that a 13 V-J model separated ophthalmopathy from stable hyperthyroidism.

The TCR sequence derives from a woman aged 18-29 years with Graves' hyperthyroidism. The rearrangement uses TRBV2 and TRBJ2-2; possibly TRBD2 for D (5 bases). What was sequenced was blood. The CDR3 reads CASSEALGNTGELSF. The CDR3 DNA reads as TGTGCCAGCAGTGAAGCGCTTGGGAACACCGGGGAGCTGTCTTTT.